This TCR beta chain originates from a study of OX40 agonist ivuxolimab in advanced cancers. Looking at the study overall: A mean age of roughly 60 years, range roughly 23 to 79, was recorded, and approximately 79% were male.

Overall study findings and caveats: CD8+ T cells were the subset that, on average, had more expanded clones than CD4+.

As for this clone: The antigen is undetermined.

TCRdb's copy holds only in-frame clones and misses some; the assay was immunoSEQ multiplex PCR. The table lists around 71,000 clones, roughly 78% of them singletons, with around 5% in the top ten. The starting material was CD4+ or CD8+ T cells sorted from blood, obtained in a trial of the OX40 agonist ivuxolimab. The sequence was collected from an adult with an advanced solid tumor such as melanoma, head and neck, liver or kidney cancer.

Here the CDR3 reads CASSRPGLAVPIEQYF. Here the CDR3 DNA reads TGTGCCAGCAGCCGACCGGGACTAGCGGTTCCCATCGAGCAGTACTTC. The chain recombines TRBV5-4 with TRBJ2-7, with 11 bases identical to TRBD2. V trimming: 4 bases; J trimming: 6 bases; junction bases outside the gene matches: 12. The germline V gene encodes CDR1 SGHNT and CDR2 YYREEE (reference sequence). There are 16 residues in the CDR3. The full variable domain, completed using reference TRBV5-4 and TRBJ2-7, is ETGVTQSPTHLIKTRGQQVTLRCSSQSGHNTVSWYQQALGQGPQFIFQYYREEENGRGNFPPRFSGLQFPNYSSELNVNALELDDSALYLCASSRPGLAVPIEQYFGPGTRLTVT.